This TCR beta chain originates from a study of blood T cell repertoires in COVID-19 (dated by TCRdb to about 2020). Turning to the overall study: Samples from collaborators originated in the United States, Italy and Spain and spanned both the acute and convalescent phases of COVID-19. The material from the prospective study consisted of cDNA or gDNA derived from T cells, B-cell-depleted T cells, or PBMCs. Deeply sampled blood TCRbeta repertoires from subjects exposed to, actively infected with, or recovered from COVID-19 were included in the dataset. The repertoires were released in a freely available public database intended as a resource for research on the immune response to SARS-CoV-2. The samples were drawn from the first 160 participants of the ongoing ImmuneRACE study and from 950 to 1,500 subjects provided by 6 global collaborators. The sample metadata nearly always contained a de-identified subject ID, COVID-19 status, age in years and sex. HLA class I and class II types, where available, came from metadata supplied by the sample provider rather than from assay-based typing. What the research found in general, with its limitations: Clinical and demographic metadata were provided uncurated, with the amount varying by source and participant.

TCRbeta CDR3 regions were amplified from genomic DNA using the immunoSEQ Assay, a bias-controlled multiplex PCR. Turning to the authors' computational methods: The number of nucleated cells in each sample was estimated from the amplification of reference gene primers within the assay. To quantify the absolute abundance of each unique TCRbeta CDR3 rearrangement, sequence reads were collapsed and filtered. For each sample, productive Simpson clonality was calculated as the square root of Simpson's diversity index over productive rearrangements. TCRdb took over this immuneACCESS table, retaining in-frame rearrangements with V and J assigned. Such tables are incomplete; in checked studies, under half of the missing clones stem from an unresolved V gene, and the remainder is unexplained. The V and J calls and clone size are taken from that table; D and trimming were inferred from the DNA. In all, the sample holds 140,000 to 150,000 clones, and about 84% of those were seen once. Clones ranked in the top ten supply around 5% of the sample.

Each collaborating institution followed its own protocols to collect whole blood in K2EDTA tubes. For TCRbeta analysis, collaborators shipped samples as frozen whole blood, isolated PBMCs, or DNA extracted from either of those sample types. The germline V gene yields MNHEY for CDR1 and SVGAGI for CDR2. The CDR3, cysteine through phenylalanine, is 15 amino acids long. Only the CDR3 region is kept as DNA, spanning 45 bases read in frame from base 1. V trim: 4 bases; J trim: 7 bases; unmatched bases: 8. Notes on this clone: Its binding antigen is unknown. No per-base quality is available; no much larger clone lies one base away.

The sequenced sample was peripheral blood. This TCR derives from a woman aged 50 to 65 with acute or convalescent COVID-19. The rearranged chain carries TRBV6-5 and TRBJ2-1, with 9 bases matching TRBD1. The CDR3 in this case is CASSSAGTGPNEQFF. The nucleotide sequence reads TGTGCCAGCAGTTCGGCCGGGACAGGGCCGAATGAGCAGTTCTTC.